These 18 T cell receptor beta chains originate from one sample sequenced in a study of blood T cells in healthy people across ages. With a J-beta primer mix and a sample-barcoded 5' primer, a second PCR ran 7 to 11 cycles. TCRdb recomputed calls from the 5' RACE reads with MiXCR, one row per CDR3 protein. The sample has 600,000 to 1,000,000 distinct CDR3 sequences, around 25% seen once; the top ten hold 3% to 4.5%. These data also featured in a second study, about T cells of mothers and their children.

Specimen: blood. These receptors originate from a boy between 5 and 17 years old in good health.

This clonotype showed up just a few times. The genes are TRBV24-1 and TRBJ1-4; weak D call: TRBD1 (6 bases). V dropped 5 bases and J dropped 0 bases, with 12 bases sitting between them. The CDR3 consists of 16 residues. Germline values: CDR1 KGHDR, CDR2 SFDVKD. The CDR3 sequence is CATSAGTSATNEKLFF. The CDR3 DNA reads TGTGCCACCAGTGCCGGGACATCTGCAACTAATGAAAAACTGTTTTTT.

This clonotype was detected a few times. This chain links TRBV20-1 with TRBJ2-7, with a tentative D call TRBD2 (6 bases). V lost 4 bases to trimming and J lost 0 bases, with 16 bases between them. Germline CDR1 is DFQATT and CDR2 is SNEGSKA (reference sequence). The CDR3 is 15 amino acids. CDR3 protein: CSAKGEAGPSYEQYF. The CDR3 DNA reads TGCAGTGCTAAAGGGGAGGCAGGGCCCTCCTACGAGCAGTACTTC.

Concerning this clonotype itself: With a much larger clone just one base away, this may be a read error. In this CDR3 the conserved last residue, phenylalanine or tryptophan, is missing, so a read error is likely. The chain uses TRBV5-5 and TRBJ2-5; 9 nucleotides match TRBD2. The CDR3 has 15 amino acids. V was clipped by 0 bases and J by 4 bases; unmatched bases: 4. The V gene's germline CDR1 is SGHKS and CDR2 YYEKEE (reference sequence). The CDR3 spells CASSLVQAGGETQYL. CDR3 DNA sequence: TGTGCCAGCAGCTTGGTTCAAGCGGGGGGAGAGACCCAGTACCTC.

The chain joins TRBV7-9 to TRBJ2-3; the match to TRBD2 covers 7 bases. Looked up from germline, CDR1 is SEHNR and CDR2 is FQNEAQ (reference sequence). Unmatched junction bases numbered 11, after V lost 6 bases and J lost 2 bases. There are 16 residues in the CDR3. The CDR3 region is CASSPFGGRVTDTQYF. The DNA for the CDR3 is TGTGCCAGCAGTCCTTTCGGCGGGAGAGTCACAGATACGCAGTATTTT.

The chain has TRBV6-2 or TRBV6-3 and TRBJ1-2, with D perhaps matching TRBD1 (5 bases). Trimming stripped 6 bases from V and 8 bases from J, with 16 bases between. The germline V gene encodes CDR1 MNHEY and CDR2 SVGEGT. CDR3 length: 13 residues. The CDR3 DNA sequence: TGTGCCAGCAGCCCGGAGGGGTCGAGGGGCTACACCTTC. As protein: CASSPEGSRGYTF.

The sample holds a few counts of this clonotype. The chain is built from TRBV20-1 and TRBJ2-5; D uncertain. V dropped 7 bases and J dropped 4 bases, with 10 bases sitting between them. The CDR3 loop spans 11 amino acids. CDR1 is DFQATT, CDR2 SNEGSKA, per germline (reference sequence). This CDR3 is CSVKKGETQYF. CDR3 nucleotide sequence: TGCAGTGTTAAGAAGGGAGAGACCCAGTACTTC.

V is TRBV6-4 and J is TRBJ2-5, with 7 bases fitting TRBD2. CDR1 and CDR2 (germline): MRHNA, SNTAGT. The length of the CDR3 is 16 residues. After removal of 2 bases from V and 1 base from J, the junction contained 7 bases not matched to a gene. CDR3 region: CASSDGEGKRQETQYF. CDR3 sequence (DNA): TGTGCCAGCAGTGACGGGGAGGGGAAACGCCAAGAGACCCAGTACTTC.

This clonotype was detected a few times. The chain has TRBV2 and TRBJ1-5; possible D gene TRBD1, 6 bases. This CDR3 is built from 13 residues. Germline V gene data show CDR1 as SNHLY and CDR2 as FYNNEI. Trimming left V 8 bases short and J 4 bases short, with 12 bases between. Here the CDR3 reads CASGEQGNQPQHF. DNA of the CDR3: TGTGCCAGCGGCGAACAGGGTAATCAGCCCCAGCATTTT.

This chain joins TRBV12-5 and TRBJ2-7, with a tentative D call TRBD2 (6 bases). The J call is uncertain, as TRBJ2-1 better fits the DNA end. CDR1 LGHNT and CDR2 FRNRAP come from the germline V gene. The CDR3 covers 14 residues. The CDR3 nucleotides read TGTGCTAGTGGTTTGGGGGGACTCGACAATGAGCAGTTCTTC. It yields the protein CASGLGGLDNEQFF.

The rearrangement joins TRBV12-3 or TRBV12-4 to TRBJ1-1; D not certain. The CDR3 has 13 amino acids. Trimming left V 3 bases short and J 3 bases short, with 8 bases between. The CDR3 reads CASSFWVDTEAFF. In DNA form, the CDR3 reads TGTGCCAGCAGTTTTTGGGTAGACACTGAAGCTTTCTTT.

The chain joins TRBV7-6 to TRBJ1-5, with D possibly being TRBD1 (6 bases). In germline, CDR1 is SGHVS, CDR2 FNYEAQ. This CDR3 contains 19 residues. The V end lost 1 base, the J end lost 1 base, and 20 bases lay between the germline ends. This CDR3 is CASSLGSWGRGGSNQPQHF. The DNA of the CDR3 is TGTGCCAGCAGCTTAGGCAGCTGGGGCAGGGGAGGGAGCAATCAGCCCCAGCATTTT.

The chain carries TRBV27 and TRBJ1-2, with 8 bases lining up with TRBD1. The germline V gene has CDR1 MNHEY and CDR2 SMNVEV (reference sequence). There are 15 residues in the CDR3. With 4 bases clipped from V and 3 bases from J, the junction kept 7 bases outside the gene matches. DNA for the CDR3: TGTGCCAGCAGTTACCAGGGGGCGTCTCACTATGGCTACACCTTC. Its translation is CASSYQGASHYGYTF.

This clonotype has just a few counts. The rearrangement links TRBV21-1 to TRBJ2-2; no DNA check was done on the table's D call, TRBD1. TRBV21-1 is marked as a pseudogene. The CDR3 runs to 11 residues. The CDR3 loop is CARGMSCELFF. DNA of the CDR3: TGCGCCCGGGGGATGAGCTGTGAGCTGTTTTTT.

The V gene is TRBV5-1, the J gene TRBJ2-7; TRBD1 matches at 12 bases. Trimming took 5 bases from V and 5 from J; bases not matched to a gene: 5. Germline V gene sequence: CDR1 SGHRS, CDR2 YFSETQ. CDR3 length: 14 amino acids. As DNA, the CDR3 is TGCGCCAGCAGTCCGGGACAGGGGGCCCACGAGCAGTACTTC. Protein product: CASSPGQGAHEQYF.

This clonotype was recorded a few times. The chain recombines TRBV5-5 with TRBJ2-3, with 7 positions matching TRBD1. Per the germline V gene, CDR1 is SGHKS and CDR2 is YYEKEE (reference sequence). CDR3 length: 15 residues. Trimming at V came to 4 bases and at J to 0 bases, leaving 5 bases not matched to a gene. CDR3 coding DNA: TGTGCCAGCAGCATCCGGACAGGCAGCACAGATACGCAGTATTTT. It encodes CASSIRTGSTDTQYF.

For this clonotype: One end of the junction does not line up with germline, which may come from a read error. The chain has TRBV30 and TRBJ2-5; 9 nucleotides line up with TRBD1. Germline V lookup: CDR1 GTSNPN, CDR2 SVGIG (reference sequence). This CDR3 has 15 amino acids. This CDR3 reads CAWSDLQGAKETQYF. The CDR3 coding sequence is TGTGCCTGGAGTGACCTACAGGGGGCCAAGGAGACCCAGTACTTT. Full variable domain (outside the CDR3, taken from reference TRBV30 and TRBJ2-5): SQTIHQWPATLVQPVGSPLSLECTVEGTSNPNLYWYRQAAGRGLQLLFYSVGIGQISSEVPQNLSASRPQDRQFILSSKKLLLSDSGFYLCAWSDLQGAKETQYFGPGTRLLVL.

This clonotype was seen only a few times. The CDR3 loop reads CSVLGTGGSFGYGYTF. DNA of the CDR3: TGCAGCGTCCTAGGGACAGGGGGCAGCTTTGGCTATGGCTACACCTTC. The chain combines TRBV29-1 with TRBJ1-2; 12 positions match TRBD1. Trimming took 6 bases from V and 4 from J; bases not matched to a gene: 12. The CDR3 is made up of 16 amino acids. CDR1 is SQVTM and CDR2 is ANQGSEA in the germline V gene.

The rearrangement links TRBV6-5 to TRBJ2-7, with TRBD2 matching over 13 bases. V lost 0 bases to trimming and J lost 5 bases; unmatched junction nucleotides: 4. The length of the CDR3 is 16 residues. Germline lookup yields CDR1 MNHEY and CDR2 SVGAGI. DNA of the CDR3: TGTGCCAGCAGTTACTCGAAACTAGCGGGAGGGGACGAGCAGTACTTC. Translation: CASSYSKLAGGDEQYF.